Below, 5 T cell receptor beta chains from the same sample are listed, as sequenced in a study of blood T cell repertoires in COVID-19. TCRdb keeps only in-frame clones here, not all; method: immunoSEQ multiplex PCR. The sample shows roughly 260,000 clones, 70% to 85% of them seen only once. Sequenced input: peripheral blood. Every receptor here comes from an elderly woman with active or convalescent COVID-19.

The chain carries TRBV7-9 and TRBJ1-1; D remains ambiguous. Germline V gene sequence: CDR1 SEHNR, CDR2 FQNEAQ (reference sequence). The CDR3 has 13 amino acids. V lost 1 base and J 4 bases, leaving 7 bases between the germline ends. The CDR3 here is CASSLVSSTEAFF. Written as DNA, the CDR3 is TGTGCCAGCAGCTTAGTATCTAGCACTGAAGCTTTCTTT.

V is TRBV6-1 and J is TRBJ2-2; 8 bases match TRBD1. The CDR3 runs to 13 residues. Trimming took 3 bases from V and 8 from J; bases not matched to a gene: 2. CDR1 is MNHNS, CDR2 SASEGT, per germline. CDR3 protein: CASSEDRAGELFF. For the CDR3, the DNA is TGTGCCAGCAGTGAGGACAGGGCGGGGGAGCTGTTTTTT.

The chain carries TRBV3-1 (or the pseudogene TRBV3-2) and TRBJ1-6, with TRBD1 matching over 12 bases. CDR1 is LGHDT and CDR2 is YNNKEL in the germline V gene (reference sequence). The V and J ends lost 3 bases and 10 bases, in that order; junction bases with no gene match: 4. The CDR3 covers 15 residues. The CDR3 loop is CASSQGQGALSPLHF. The DNA of the CDR3 is TGTGCCAGCAGCCAGGGACAGGGGGCATTGTCACCCCTCCACTTT.

As to this clone: At the DNA level, this CDR3 is encoded by other sequences in the same sample as well. The chain carries TRBV5-4 and TRBJ2-7, with 8 bases aligning to TRBD1. V lost 2 bases, J lost 3 bases, and 1 base stayed unmatched. The CDR3 is made up of 13 amino acids. Germline V gene lookup returns CDR1 SGHNT and CDR2 YYREEE (reference sequence). The CDR3 protein is CASSFDRGYEQYF. The CDR3 nucleotides are TGTGCCAGCAGCTTTGACAGGGGCTACGAGCAGTACTTC.

The chain employs TRBV6-2 or TRBV6-3 and TRBJ2-4; tentatively, D is TRBD1 (5 bases). This CDR3 has 14 amino acids. Germline V gives CDR1 MNHEY, CDR2 SVGEGT. The ends were cut back, 0 bases at V and 5 bases at J, with 8 bases in the middle. The CDR3 DNA reads as TGTGCCAGCAGTTACTCCGCGACAGAAAACATTCAGTACTTC. It translates to CASSYSATENIQYF.